This TCR beta chain was obtained from a study of T cells in narcolepsy. Study-level results: Autoreactive clonotypes reportedly recurred in blood of same and different patients, not controls. In some patient and control memory CD4+ samples, autoreactive clones were absent. HCRT-specific and TRIB2-specific autoreactive clonotypes appeared among same-patient CSF and blood CD4+ clonotypes.

The assay was immunoSEQ multiplex PCR, and TCRdb's table has in-frame clones only and misses some. The data contain roughly 24,000 clones, about 80% of them singletons. Germline V lookup: CDR1 SGHVS, CDR2 FQNEAQ. Trimming left V 4 bases short and J 6 bases short, with 7 bases between. CDR3 size: 11 residues. Comments on this clone: Antigen unknown.

This TCR came from a human donor in good health. Sequencing input: memory (CD45RA-) CD4+ T cells from blood. The chain joins TRBV7-8 to TRBJ2-7; D is ambiguous. In nucleotides, the CDR3 is TGTGCCAGCAGCTCTAGTTCCGAGCAGTACTTC. Amino acid sequence: CASSSSSEQYF.